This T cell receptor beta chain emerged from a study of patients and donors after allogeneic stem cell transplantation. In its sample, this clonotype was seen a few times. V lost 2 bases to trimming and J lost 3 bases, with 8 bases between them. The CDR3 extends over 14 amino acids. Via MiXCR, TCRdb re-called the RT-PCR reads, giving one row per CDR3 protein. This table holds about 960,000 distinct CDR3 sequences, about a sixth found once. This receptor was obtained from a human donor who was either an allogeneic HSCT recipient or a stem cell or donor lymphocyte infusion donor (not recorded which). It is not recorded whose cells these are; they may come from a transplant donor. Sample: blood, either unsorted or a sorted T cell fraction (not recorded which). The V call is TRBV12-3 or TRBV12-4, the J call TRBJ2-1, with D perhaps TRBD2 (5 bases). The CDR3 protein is CASSLRGYYNEQFF. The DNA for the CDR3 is TGTGCCAGCAGTTTACGGGGTTACTACAATGAGCAGTTCTTC.